This entry describes one T cell receptor (beta chain). Its target is unknown. This specimen comes from a study of CD8+ T cells in alopecia areata. The CDR3 contains 16 residues. Germline values: CDR1 LNHNV, CDR2 YYDKDF (reference sequence). J was trimmed by 5 bases and V by 4 bases; bases with no gene match: 13. Treatment in this sample: oral pan-JAK inhibitor, 5-10 mg twice daily. Alopecia areata patients gave lesional scalp punch biopsies and peripheral blood samples. Findings of the study overall: Many expanded lesional clones persisted in scalp and blood during tofacitinib treatment.

Following extraction, RNA underwent reverse transcription to cDNA, which served as the sequencing template. TCRdb's copy holds only in-frame clones and misses some; the assay was immunoSEQ multiplex PCR. The repertoire holds about 42,000 clones, with roughly 92% as singletons. The chain links TRBV15 to TRBJ2-5; the match to TRBD1 covers 7 bases. Specimen: CD8+ T cells sorted from blood, collected at week 24, from a patient treated with tofacitinib. This TCR came from a human donor with alopecia areata. The CDR3 protein is CATSNIPGTDGETQYF. CDR3 DNA: TGTGCCACCAGCAACATCCCGGGGACAGATGGGGAGACCCAGTACTTC.